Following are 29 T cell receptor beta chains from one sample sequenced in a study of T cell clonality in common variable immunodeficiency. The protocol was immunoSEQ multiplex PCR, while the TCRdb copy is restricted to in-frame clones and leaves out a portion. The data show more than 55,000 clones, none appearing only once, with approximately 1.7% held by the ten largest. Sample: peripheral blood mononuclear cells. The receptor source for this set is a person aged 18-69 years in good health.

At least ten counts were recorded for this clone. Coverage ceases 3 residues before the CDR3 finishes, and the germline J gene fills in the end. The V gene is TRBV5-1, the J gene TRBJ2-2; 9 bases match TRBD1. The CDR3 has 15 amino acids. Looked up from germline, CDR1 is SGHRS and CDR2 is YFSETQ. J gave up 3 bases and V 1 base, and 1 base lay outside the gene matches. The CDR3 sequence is CASSLRTGDTGELFF. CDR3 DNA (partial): TGCGCCAGCAGCTTGAGGACAGGGGACACCGGGGAG.

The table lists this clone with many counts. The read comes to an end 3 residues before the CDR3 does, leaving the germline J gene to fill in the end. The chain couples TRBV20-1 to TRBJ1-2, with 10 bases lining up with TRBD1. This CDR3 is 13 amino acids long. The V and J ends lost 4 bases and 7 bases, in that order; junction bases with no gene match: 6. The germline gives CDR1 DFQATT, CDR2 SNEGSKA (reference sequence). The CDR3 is CSATGTGDSGYTF. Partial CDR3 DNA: TGCAGTGCTACCGGGACAGGGGACTCTGGC.

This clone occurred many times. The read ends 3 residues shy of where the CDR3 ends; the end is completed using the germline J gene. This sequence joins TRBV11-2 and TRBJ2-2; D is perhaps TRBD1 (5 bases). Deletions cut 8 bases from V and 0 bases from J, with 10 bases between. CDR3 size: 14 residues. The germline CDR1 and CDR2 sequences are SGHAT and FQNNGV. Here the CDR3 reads CASHRNSNTGELFF. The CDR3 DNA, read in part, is TGTGCCAGCCACAGGAACTCGAACACCGGGGAG.

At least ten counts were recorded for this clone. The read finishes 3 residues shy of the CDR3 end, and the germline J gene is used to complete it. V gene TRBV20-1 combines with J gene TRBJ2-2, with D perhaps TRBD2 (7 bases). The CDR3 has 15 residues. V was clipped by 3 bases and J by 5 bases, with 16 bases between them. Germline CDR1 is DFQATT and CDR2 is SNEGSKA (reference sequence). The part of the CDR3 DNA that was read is TGCAGTGCTAGCCGAGGGGGTAGCGGGACCGGGGAG. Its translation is CSASRGGSGTGE. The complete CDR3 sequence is CSASRGGSGTGELFF.

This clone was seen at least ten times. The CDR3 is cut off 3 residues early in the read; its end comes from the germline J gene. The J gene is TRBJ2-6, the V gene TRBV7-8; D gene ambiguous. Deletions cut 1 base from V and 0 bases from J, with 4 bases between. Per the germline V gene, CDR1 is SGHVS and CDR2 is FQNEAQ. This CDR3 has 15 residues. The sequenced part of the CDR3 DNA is TGTGCCAGCAGCTTAGGGCACTCTGGGGCCAACGTC. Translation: CASSLGHSGANV. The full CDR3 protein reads CASSLGHSGANVLTF.

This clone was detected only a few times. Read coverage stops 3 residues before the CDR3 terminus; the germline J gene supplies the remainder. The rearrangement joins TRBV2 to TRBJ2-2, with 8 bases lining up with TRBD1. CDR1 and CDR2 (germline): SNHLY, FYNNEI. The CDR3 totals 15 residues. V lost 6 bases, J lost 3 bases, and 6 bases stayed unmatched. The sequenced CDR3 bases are TGTGCCAGCAGCATACAGGGGGGCGACACCGGGGAG. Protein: CASSIQGGDTGE. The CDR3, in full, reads CASSIQGGDTGELFF.

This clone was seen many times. The CDR3 bases that were read are TGTGCCAGCAGCTTGGACAGGGGGATCCGAAACTATGGC. Protein product: CASSLDRGIRNYG. The CDR3 in full is CASSLDRGIRNYGYTF. The V and J genes are TRBV5-4 and TRBJ1-2; 8 nucleotides agree with TRBD1. The CDR3 extends 3 residues past the end of the read, so its final part is completed from the germline J gene. The junction had 6 bases not matched to a gene; V was cut back by 0 bases and J by 2 bases. The CDR3 runs to 16 residues. Per the germline V gene, CDR1 is SGHNT and CDR2 is YYREEE (reference sequence).

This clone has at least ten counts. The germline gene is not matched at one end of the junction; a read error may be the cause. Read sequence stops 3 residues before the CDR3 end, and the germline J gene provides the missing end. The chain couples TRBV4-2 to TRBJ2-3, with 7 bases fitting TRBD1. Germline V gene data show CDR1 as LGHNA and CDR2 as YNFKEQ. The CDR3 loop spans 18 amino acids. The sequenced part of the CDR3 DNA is TGCGCCAGCAGCCAAGCTTTTGGAGGACAGGCAGTCACAGATACG. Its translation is CASSQAFGGQAVTDT. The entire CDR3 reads CASSQAFGGQAVTDTQYF.

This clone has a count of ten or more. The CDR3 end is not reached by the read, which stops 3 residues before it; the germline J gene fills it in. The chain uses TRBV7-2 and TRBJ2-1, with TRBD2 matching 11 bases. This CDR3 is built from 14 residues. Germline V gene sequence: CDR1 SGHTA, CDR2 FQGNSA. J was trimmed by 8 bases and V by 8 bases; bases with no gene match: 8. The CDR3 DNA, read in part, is TGTGCCAGCCGACCGGGACTAGCGGTCCATGAG. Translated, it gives CASRPGLAVHE. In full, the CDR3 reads CASRPGLAVHEQFF.

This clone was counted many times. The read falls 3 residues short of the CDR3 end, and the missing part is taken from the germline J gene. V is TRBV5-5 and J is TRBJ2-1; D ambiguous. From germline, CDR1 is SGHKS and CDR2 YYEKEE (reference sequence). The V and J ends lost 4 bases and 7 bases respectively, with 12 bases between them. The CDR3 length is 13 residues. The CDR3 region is CASSQAIINEQFF. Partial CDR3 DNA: TGTGCCAGCAGCCAAGCTATAATAAATGAG.

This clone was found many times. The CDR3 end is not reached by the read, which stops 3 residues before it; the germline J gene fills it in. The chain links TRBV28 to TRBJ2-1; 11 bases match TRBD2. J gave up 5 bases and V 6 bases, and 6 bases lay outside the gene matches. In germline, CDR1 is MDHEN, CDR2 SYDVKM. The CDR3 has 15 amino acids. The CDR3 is CASSIHSGRDNEQFF. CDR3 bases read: TGTGCCAGCAGCATACATAGCGGGAGGGACAATGAG.

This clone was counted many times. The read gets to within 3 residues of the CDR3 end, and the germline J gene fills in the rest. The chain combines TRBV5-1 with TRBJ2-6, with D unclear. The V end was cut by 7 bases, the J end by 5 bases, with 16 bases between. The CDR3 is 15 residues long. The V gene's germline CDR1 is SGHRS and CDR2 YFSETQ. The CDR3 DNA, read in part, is TGCGCCAGCCGACCGCAAGGGTCCTGGGCCAACGTC. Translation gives CASRPQGSWANV. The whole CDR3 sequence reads CASRPQGSWANVLTF. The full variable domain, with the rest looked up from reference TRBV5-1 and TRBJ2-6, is KAGVTQTPRYLIKTRGQQVTLSCSPISGHRSVSWYQQTPGQGLQFLFEYFSETQRNKGNFPGRFSGRQFSNSRSEMNVSTLELGDSALYLCASRPQGSWANVLTFGAGSRLTVL.

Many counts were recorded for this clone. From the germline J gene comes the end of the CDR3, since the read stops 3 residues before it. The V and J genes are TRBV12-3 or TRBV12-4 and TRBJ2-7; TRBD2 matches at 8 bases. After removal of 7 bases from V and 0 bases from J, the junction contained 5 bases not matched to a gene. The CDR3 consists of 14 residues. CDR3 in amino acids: CASKLSGNSYEQYF. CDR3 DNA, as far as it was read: TGTGCCAGCAAACTTAGCGGGAACTCCTACGAG.

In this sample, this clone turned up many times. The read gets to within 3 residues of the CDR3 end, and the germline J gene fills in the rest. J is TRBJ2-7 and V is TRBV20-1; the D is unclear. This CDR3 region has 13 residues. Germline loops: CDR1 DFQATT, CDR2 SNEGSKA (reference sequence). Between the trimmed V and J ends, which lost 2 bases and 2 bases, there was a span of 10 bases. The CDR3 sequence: CSARLAVTYEQYF. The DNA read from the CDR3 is TGCAGTGCTAGATTAGCTGTGACCTACGAG.

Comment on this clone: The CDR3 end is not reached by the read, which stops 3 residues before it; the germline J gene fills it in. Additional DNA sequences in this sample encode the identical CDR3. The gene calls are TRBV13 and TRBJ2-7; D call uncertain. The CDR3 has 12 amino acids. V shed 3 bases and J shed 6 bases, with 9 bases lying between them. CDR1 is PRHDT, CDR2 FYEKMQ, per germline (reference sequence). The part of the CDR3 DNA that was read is TGTGCCAGCAGCTTGGTTCAAGGCGAG. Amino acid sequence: CASSLVQGE. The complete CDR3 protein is CASSLVQGEQYF.

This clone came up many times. The CDR3 protein is CASSEPGGSYNEQFF. Partial CDR3 DNA: TGTGCCAGCAGTGAACCAGGGGGCTCCTACAATGAG. The genes are TRBV6-1 and TRBJ2-1, with 7 bases lining up with TRBD1. The read terminates 3 residues before the CDR3 end, so the remaining end is supplied by the germline J gene. This CDR3 comprises 15 residues. Trimming removed 2 bases from V and 0 bases from J; junction bases left unmatched: 1. Germline loops: CDR1 MNHNS, CDR2 SASEGT.

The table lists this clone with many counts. This CDR3 is CASSSGLVYEQYF. CDR3 DNA, as far as it was read: TGTGCCAGCAGCTCAGGACTAGTCTACGAG. This rearrangement joins TRBV7-2 to TRBJ2-7; 7 nucleotides line up with TRBD2. From the germline J gene comes the end of the CDR3, since the read stops 3 residues before it. The germline V gene has CDR1 SGHTA and CDR2 FQGNSA. V gave up 4 bases and J gave up 3 bases; unmatched junction bases: 3. The CDR3 runs 13 residues.

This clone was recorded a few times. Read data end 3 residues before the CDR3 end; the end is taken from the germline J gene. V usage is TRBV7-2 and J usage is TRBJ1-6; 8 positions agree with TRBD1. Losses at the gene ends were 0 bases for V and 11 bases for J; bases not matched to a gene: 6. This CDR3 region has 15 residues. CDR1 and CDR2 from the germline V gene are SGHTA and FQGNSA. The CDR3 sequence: CASSLAPGQGTPLHF. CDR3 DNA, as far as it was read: TGTGCCAGCAGCTTAGCGCCCGGACAGGGAACACCC.

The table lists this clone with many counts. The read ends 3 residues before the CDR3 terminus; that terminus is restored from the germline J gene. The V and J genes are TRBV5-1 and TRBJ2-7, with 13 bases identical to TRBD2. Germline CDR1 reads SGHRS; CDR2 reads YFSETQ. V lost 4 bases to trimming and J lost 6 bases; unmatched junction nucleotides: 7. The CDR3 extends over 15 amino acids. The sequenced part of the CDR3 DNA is TGCGCCAGCAGCCTCGGACTAGCGGGAGTAGGCGAG. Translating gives CASSLGLAGVGE. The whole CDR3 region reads CASSLGLAGVGEQYF.

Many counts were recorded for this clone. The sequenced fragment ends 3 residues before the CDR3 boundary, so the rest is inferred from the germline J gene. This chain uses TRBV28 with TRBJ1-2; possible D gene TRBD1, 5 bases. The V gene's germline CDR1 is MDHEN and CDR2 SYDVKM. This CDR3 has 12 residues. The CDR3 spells CASSFGGDGYTF. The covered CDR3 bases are TGTGCCAGCAGTTTTGGGGGGGACGGC.

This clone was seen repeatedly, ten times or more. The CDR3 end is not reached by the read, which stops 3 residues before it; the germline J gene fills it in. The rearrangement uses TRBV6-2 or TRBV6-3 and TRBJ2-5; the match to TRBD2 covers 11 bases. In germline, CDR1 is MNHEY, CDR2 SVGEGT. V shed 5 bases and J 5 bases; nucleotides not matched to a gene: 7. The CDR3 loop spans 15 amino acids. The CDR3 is CASSLTGLADETQYF. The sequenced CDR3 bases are TGTGCCAGCAGTCTCACGGGACTAGCGGATGAGACC.

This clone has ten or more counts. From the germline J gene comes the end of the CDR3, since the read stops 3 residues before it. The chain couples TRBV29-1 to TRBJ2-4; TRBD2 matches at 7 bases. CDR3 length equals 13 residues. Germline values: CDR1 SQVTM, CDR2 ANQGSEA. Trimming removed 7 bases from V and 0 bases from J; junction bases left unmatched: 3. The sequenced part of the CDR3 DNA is TGCAGCGCCGTAGCGGGAGCCAAAAACATT. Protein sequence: CSAVAGAKNI. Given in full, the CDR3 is CSAVAGAKNIQYF.

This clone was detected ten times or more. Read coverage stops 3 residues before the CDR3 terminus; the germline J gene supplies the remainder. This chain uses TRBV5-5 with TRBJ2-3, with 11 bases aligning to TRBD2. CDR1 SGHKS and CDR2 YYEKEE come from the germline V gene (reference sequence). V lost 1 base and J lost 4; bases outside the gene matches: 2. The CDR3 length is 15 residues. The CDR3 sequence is CASSLTSGSPDTQYF. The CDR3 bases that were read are TGTGCCAGCAGCTTGACTAGCGGGAGTCCAGATACG. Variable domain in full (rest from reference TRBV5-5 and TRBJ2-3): DAGVTQSPTHLIKTRGQQVTLRCSPISGHKSVSWYQQVLGQGPQFIFQYYEKEERGRGNFPDRFSARQFPNYSSELNVNALLLGDSALYLCASSLTSGSPDTQYFGPGTRLTVL.

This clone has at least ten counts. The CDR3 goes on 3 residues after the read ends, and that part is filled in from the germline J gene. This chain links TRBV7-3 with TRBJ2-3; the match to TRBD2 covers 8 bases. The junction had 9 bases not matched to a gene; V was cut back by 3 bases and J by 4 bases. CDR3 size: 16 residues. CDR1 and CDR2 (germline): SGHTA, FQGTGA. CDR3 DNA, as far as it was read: TGTGCCAGCAGCTTGAGCGGGAGAAATGATGCAGATACG. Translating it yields CASSLSGRNDADT. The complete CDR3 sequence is CASSLSGRNDADTQYF.

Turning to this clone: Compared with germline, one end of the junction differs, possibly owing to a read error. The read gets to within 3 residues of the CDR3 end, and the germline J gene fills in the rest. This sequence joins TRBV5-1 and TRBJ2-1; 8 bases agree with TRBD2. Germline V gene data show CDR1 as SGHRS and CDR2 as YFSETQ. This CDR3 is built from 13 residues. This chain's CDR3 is CGSSHGLANEQFF. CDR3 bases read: TGCGGCAGCAGCCACGGACTAGCCAATGAG.

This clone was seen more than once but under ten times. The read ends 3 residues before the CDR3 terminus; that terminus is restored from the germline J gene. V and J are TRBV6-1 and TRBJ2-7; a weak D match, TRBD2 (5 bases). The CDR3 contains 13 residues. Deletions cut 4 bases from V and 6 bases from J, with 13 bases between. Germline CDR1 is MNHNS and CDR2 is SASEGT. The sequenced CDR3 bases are TGTGCCAGCAGTGTCGGGATAGCGCGCGAG. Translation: CASSVGIARE. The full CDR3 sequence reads CASSVGIAREQYF.

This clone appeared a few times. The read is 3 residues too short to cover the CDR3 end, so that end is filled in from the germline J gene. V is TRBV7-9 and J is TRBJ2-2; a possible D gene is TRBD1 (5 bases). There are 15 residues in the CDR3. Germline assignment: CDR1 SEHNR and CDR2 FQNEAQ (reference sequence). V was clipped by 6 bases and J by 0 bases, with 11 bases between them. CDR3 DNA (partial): TGTGCCAGCAGGAGAGGACACCCGAACACCGGGGAG. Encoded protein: CASRRGHPNTGE. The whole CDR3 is CASRRGHPNTGELFF.

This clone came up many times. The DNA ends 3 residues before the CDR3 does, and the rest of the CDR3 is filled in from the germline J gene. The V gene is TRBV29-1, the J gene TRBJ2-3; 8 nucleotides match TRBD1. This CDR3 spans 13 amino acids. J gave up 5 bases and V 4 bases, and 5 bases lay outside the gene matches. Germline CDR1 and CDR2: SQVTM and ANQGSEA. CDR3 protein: CSVGGDRQDTQYF. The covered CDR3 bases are TGCAGCGTTGGGGGGGACAGGCAAGATACG.

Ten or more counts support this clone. The sequenced CDR3 bases are TGCAGTGCCAGGTCCTATCTACTTTTACCCGCAGATACG. This translates into CSARSYLLLPADT. The full CDR3 reads CSARSYLLLPADTQYF. The chain joins TRBV20-1 to TRBJ2-3, with D unresolved. The observed sequence ends 3 residues before the CDR3 terminus, with the missing tail filled in from the germline J gene. With 6 bases removed from V and 4 bases from J, the gap between germline ends came to 23 bases. Germline loops: CDR1 DFQATT, CDR2 SNEGSKA (reference sequence). The CDR3 extends over 16 amino acids.